This entry concerns a single T cell receptor beta chain. Its cognate antigen is unknown. The data are from a study of regulatory T cells in long-lasting Graves disease. General observations from the study: Favoring TRBV28, TRBJ1-2 and TRBJ2-5 was a feature seen in persistent disease.

There are 15 residues in the CDR3. CDR1 is KGHSH, CDR2 LQKENI, per germline. V was clipped by 3 bases and J by 4 bases, with 15 bases between them. HTBI primers from iRepertoire and Arm-PCR of CDR3 regions yielded the TCR beta libraries. Per the original methods: Taken together, the samples had 50 to 70 TRBV and roughly 15 TRBJ segments identified. TCRdb re-called the multiplex PCR reads through MiXCR, storing one row per CDR3 protein. Here the V and J calls rest on TCRdb's processing, not on the authors' analysis. The repertoire holds roughly 500,000 distinct CDR3 sequences, with approximately 15% as singletons. The time point denotes: newly diagnosed GD, antithyroid drugs for less than 3 months. The TCR library was made from RNA that had been extracted from PBMCs in TRIzol. The sample was also reused in another study, on T cells in Graves' hyperthyroidism and ophthalmopathy. According to that study: It was considered stable Graves' hyperthyroidism when ophthalmopathy did not progress within 18 months.

This receptor was identified in a young man with Graves disease. The sequencing used peripheral blood mononuclear cells (PBMCs), collected at new diagnosis, from a patient treated with antithyroid drugs. The chain has TRBV18 and TRBJ1-2; D call uncertain. The DNA for the CDR3 is TGTGCCAGCTCACCGGCGACCCGCTGGGGCTATGGCTACACCTTC. Protein: CASSPATRWGYGYTF.